This T cell receptor (beta chain) was documented in a study of cytomegalovirus exposure and HLA in healthy donors. Study-wide background: A preliminary data release comprised roughly 85 million unique TCRs obtained from HLA-typed donors.

The PCR used 60 Vbeta and 13 Jbeta primers. Sequencing used immunoSEQ multiplex PCR; TCRdb keeps in-frame clones, though not all of them. The table records 160,000 or so clones, 84% of them present only once. CDR1 and CDR2 from the germline V gene are KGHSH and LQKENI. Trimming took off 5 bases at V and 3 bases at J, with 17 bases between the two ends. The CDR3 is 15 residues long. Source material: PBMCs. The receptor was derived from a man aged 25 to 40 in good health and CMV-seronegative. The chain joins TRBV18 to TRBJ2-7, with a weak D call TRBD1 (5 bases). DNA for the CDR3: TGTGCCAGCTCAGCCATCAGGGCCTCAGACTACGAGCAGTACTTC. As protein: CASSAIRASDYEQYF.